Below are 20 T cell receptor beta chains sequenced from a single sample in a study of T cell changes during pregnancy in multiple sclerosis. The data were produced by immunoSEQ multiplex PCR, yet TCRdb's version contains in-frame clones alone and is incomplete. This sample has around 30,000 clones, with roughly 89% found just once. The starting material was CD8+ T cells from peripheral blood mononuclear cells, obtained in the third trimester of pregnancy. The receptors stem from a female donor with multiple sclerosis, enrolled in a pregnancy study.

The chain combines TRBV9 with TRBJ1-1; D unresolved. CDR1 and CDR2 (germline): SGDLS, YYNGEE. Trimming took 6 bases from V and 1 from J, leaving 10 bases between them. This CDR3 comprises 13 residues. This CDR3 is CASMGSGNTEAFF. The DNA of the CDR3 is TGTGCCAGCATGGGGAGCGGGAACACTGAAGCTTTCTTT.

In DNA, the CDR3 is TGTGCCAGCAGCGTTACTAGCGGGGGGCTTAATGAGCAGTTCTTC. This sequence encodes CASSVTSGGLNEQFF. The genes are TRBV4-2 and TRBJ2-1; 12 nucleotides align to TRBD2. The CDR3 has 15 residues. Germline values: CDR1 LGHNA, CDR2 YNFKEQ. The V gene end was trimmed by 5 bases and the J gene end by 7 bases; junction bases not matched to a gene: 6.

This clone was seen a few times. The chain uses TRBV13 and TRBJ1-1; 9 bases match TRBD1. The ends lost 5 bases at V and 4 bases at J; junction bases unmatched: 5. The CDR3 has 14 residues. Germline assignment: CDR1 PRHDT and CDR2 FYEKMQ (reference sequence). The CDR3 sequence: CASSPGTGSTEAFF. The CDR3 region has the DNA TGTGCCAGCAGCCCCGGGACAGGGAGCACTGAAGCTTTCTTT.

The genes are TRBV27 and TRBJ1-3, with 8 positions matching TRBD1. Trimming cost V 5 bases and J 1 base; bases outside gene matches: 4. The CDR3 extends over 15 amino acids. CDR1 and CDR2 (germline): MNHEY, SMNVEV (reference sequence). The CDR3 region has the DNA TGTGCCAGCAGTCCCACAGGGGGTTCTGGAAACACCATATATTTT. Protein product: CASSPTGGSGNTIYF.

The gene calls are TRBV25-1 and TRBJ2-3, with TRBD1 matching over 9 bases. The CDR3 is made up of 15 amino acids. Germline V lookup: CDR1 MGHDK, CDR2 SYGVNS. Losses at the gene ends were 7 bases for V and 9 bases for J; bases not matched to a gene: 14. For the CDR3, the DNA is TGTGCCAGCACAGAGGACAGGGGAGATCGAGGAACGCAGTATTTT. Its translation is CASTEDRGDRGTQYF.

The chain carries TRBV19 and TRBJ2-1; perhaps TRBD1 as D (5 bases). Trimming took 5 bases from V and 0 from J, leaving 23 bases between them. This CDR3 has 19 amino acids. Germline V gene lookup returns CDR1 LNHDA and CDR2 SQIVND (reference sequence). The CDR3 protein is CASSPQWGSVRVSYNEQFF. CDR3 nucleotide sequence: TGTGCCAGTAGTCCACAATGGGGCAGCGTACGGGTCTCCTACAATGAGCAGTTCTTC.

The chain recombines TRBV19 with TRBJ2-7; TRBD2 might be the D (6 bases). V shed 3 bases and J shed 2 bases, with 17 bases lying between them. There are 16 residues in the CDR3. Germline CDR1 and CDR2: LNHDA and SQIVND (reference sequence). CDR3 in amino acids: CASSIKGGLATYEQYF. The CDR3 DNA reads TGTGCCAGTAGTATTAAGGGCGGTCTAGCGACCTACGAGCAGTACTTC. Supplemented by reference TRBV19 and TRBJ2-7, the full variable domain reads DGGITQSPKYLFRKEGQNVTLSCEQNLNHDAMYWYRQDPGQGLRLIYYSQIVNDFQKGDIAEGYSVSREKKESFPLTVTSAQKNPTAFYLCASSIKGGLATYEQYFGPGTRLTVT.

This sequence joins TRBV7-9 and TRBJ1-3, with 8 bases fitting TRBD1. V lost 6 bases to trimming and J lost 2 bases; unmatched junction nucleotides: 6. The V gene's germline CDR1 is SEHNR and CDR2 FQNEAQ (reference sequence). The CDR3 is made up of 15 amino acids. The CDR3 spells CASRAQGATGNTIYF. CDR3 DNA sequence: TGTGCCAGCAGGGCTCAGGGGGCCACTGGAAACACCATATATTTT. Variable domain in full (rest from reference TRBV7-9 and TRBJ1-3): DTGVSQNPRHKITKRGQNVTFRCDPISEHNRLYWYRQTLGQGPEFLTYFQNEAQLEKSRLLSDRFSAERPKGSFSTLEIQRTEQGDSAMYLCASRAQGATGNTIYFGEGSWLTVV.

The chain has TRBV4-1 and TRBJ2-7; TRBD1 might be the D (6 bases). V was clipped by 2 bases and J by 3 bases, with 17 bases between them. In germline, CDR1 is MGHRA, CDR2 YSYEKL. The CDR3 contains 16 residues. The chain's CDR3 is CASSQSSAGVIYEQYF. CDR3 nucleotides: TGCGCCAGCAGCCAAAGTTCAGCAGGGGTGATCTACGAGCAGTACTTC.

The rearrangement joins TRBV11-2 to TRBJ2-5; 7 nucleotides line up with TRBD1. This CDR3 has 16 amino acids. The V segment lost 2 bases and the J segment 3 bases; nucleotides outside the gene matches: 9. The germline CDR1 and CDR2 sequences are SGHAT and FQNNGV. This chain's CDR3 is CASSLIFGTAKETQYF. CDR3 DNA: TGTGCCAGCAGCTTAATTTTCGGGACAGCAAAAGAGACCCAGTACTTC.

The gene calls are TRBV10-3 and TRBJ2-2; D is perhaps TRBD1 (6 bases). This CDR3 is 16 amino acids long. Germline V lookup: CDR1 ENHRY, CDR2 SYGVKD. V lost 4 bases and J 0 bases, leaving 12 bases between the germline ends. The CDR3 is CAISATGIPNTGELFF. CDR3 sequence (DNA): TGTGCCATCAGTGCTACAGGGATACCGAACACCGGGGAGCTGTTTTTT.

This clone appeared once. The rearrangement uses TRBV5-4 and TRBJ1-1; 12 bases agree with TRBD1. The germline V gene has CDR1 SGHNT and CDR2 YYREEE (reference sequence). There are 17 residues in the CDR3. Trimming at V came to 4 bases and at J to 0 bases, leaving 7 bases not matched to a gene. The CDR3 DNA is TGTGCCAGCAGCCCGGGACAGGGGGCCCGCATGAACACTGAAGCTTTCTTT. Translated, it gives CASSPGQGARMNTEAFF.

The chain combines TRBV5-6 with TRBJ1-5; TRBD1 aligns across 7 bases. Trimming took 4 bases from V and 3 from J; bases not matched to a gene: 4. The CDR3 spans 14 residues. Germline-derived CDR1 and CDR2 are SGHDT and YYEEEE. CDR3 sequence reads: CASSVGGFNQPQHF. The DNA for the CDR3 is TGTGCCAGCAGCGTAGGGGGCTTCAATCAGCCCCAGCATTTT.

The chain links TRBV9 to TRBJ1-2, with a tentative D call TRBD1 (6 bases). The CDR3 spans 17 residues. Per germline, CDR1 SGDLS and CDR2 YYNGEE. With 0 bases removed from V and 7 bases from J, the gap between germline ends came to 22 bases. The CDR3 loop is CASSVGPGDPKETGYTF. The DNA for the CDR3 is TGTGCCAGCAGCGTAGGTCCAGGGGACCCGAAAGAAACTGGCTACACCTTC.

This chain joins TRBV27 and TRBJ1-1, with no clear D. Trimming removed 2 bases at V and 7 bases at J, with 14 bases between. CDR1 and CDR2 (germline): MNHEY, SMNVEV (reference sequence). The CDR3 length is 14 residues. CDR3 bases: TGTGCCAGCAGTTTAGTGGGCGTATTAAGTGAAGCTTTCTTT. It translates to CASSLVGVLSEAFF.

V and J are TRBV27 and TRBJ2-1; possibly TRBD1 for D (6 bases). Trimming cost V 3 bases and J 15 bases, with 15 bases left between them. This CDR3 contains 12 residues. Germline CDR1 is MNHEY and CDR2 is SMNVEV (reference sequence). For the CDR3, the DNA is TGTGCCAGCAGTTTCATCCAGGGGTATATGTTCTTC. Protein product: CASSFIQGYMFF.

The rearrangement uses TRBV11-3 and TRBJ2-3; 7 bases fit TRBD1. With V trimmed by 5 bases and J by 3 bases, 11 bases remained unmatched. The CDR3 consists of 16 residues. The germline gives CDR1 SGHNT, CDR2 YENEEA. The CDR3 region has the DNA TGTGCCAGCAGCCCTGGGCCGGGACAGATAACAGATACGCAGTATTTT. Translated: CASSPGPGQITDTQYF.

V and J are TRBV7-9 and TRBJ1-2; D uncertain. Germline values: CDR1 SEHNR, CDR2 FQNEAQ (reference sequence). The ends were cut back, 10 bases at V and 1 base at J, with 16 bases in the middle. The CDR3 totals 14 residues. The CDR3 is CANEGVLDNYGYTF. CDR3 bases: TGTGCCAACGAAGGAGTTTTAGATAACTATGGCTACACCTTC.

This sequence joins TRBV15 and TRBJ2-1; TRBD1 matches 9 bases. This CDR3 spans 15 amino acids. Germline V gene data show CDR1 as LNHNV and CDR2 as YYDKDF (reference sequence). The J segment lost 0 bases and the V segment lost 3 bases, leaving 0 bases of the junction unmatched. The DNA of the CDR3 is TGTGCCACCAGCAGGGACAGGGGCTCCTACAATGAGCAGTTCTTC. As protein: CATSRDRGSYNEQFF.

This clone appeared once. The chain joins TRBV7-2 to TRBJ2-1; 12 bases are a match to TRBD2. Trimming at V came to 8 bases and at J to 4 bases, leaving 3 bases not matched to a gene. Germline V lookup: CDR1 SGHTA, CDR2 FQGNSA. The CDR3 contains 14 residues. For the CDR3, the DNA is TGTGCCAGCCCGACTAGCGGGGGTTACAATGAGCAGTTCTTC. Encoded protein: CASPTSGGYNEQFF.